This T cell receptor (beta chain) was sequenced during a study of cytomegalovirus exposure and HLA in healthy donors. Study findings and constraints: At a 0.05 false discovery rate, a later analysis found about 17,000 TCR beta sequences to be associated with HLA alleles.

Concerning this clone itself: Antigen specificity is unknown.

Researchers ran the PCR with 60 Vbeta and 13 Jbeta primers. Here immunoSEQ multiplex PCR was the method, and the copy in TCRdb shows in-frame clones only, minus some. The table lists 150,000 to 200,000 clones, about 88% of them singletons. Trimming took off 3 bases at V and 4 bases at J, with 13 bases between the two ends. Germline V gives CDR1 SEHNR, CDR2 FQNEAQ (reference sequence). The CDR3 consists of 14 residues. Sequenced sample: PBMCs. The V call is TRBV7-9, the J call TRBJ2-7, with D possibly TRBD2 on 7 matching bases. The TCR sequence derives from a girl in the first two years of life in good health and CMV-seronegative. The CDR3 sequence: CASSFGGLEYEQYF. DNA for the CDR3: TGTGCCAGCAGCTTCGGGGGGCTCGAATACGAGCAGTACTTC. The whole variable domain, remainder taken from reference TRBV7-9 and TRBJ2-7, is DTGVSQNPRHKITKRGQNVTFRCDPISEHNRLYWYRQTLGQGPEFLTYFQNEAQLEKSRLLSDRFSAERPKGSFSTLEIQRTEQGDSAMYLCASSFGGLEYEQYFGPGTRLTVT.